Listed here are 10 T cell receptor beta chains from one sample, sequenced in a study of blood T cell repertoires in COVID-19. Produced via immunoSEQ multiplex PCR; TCRdb's table is partial and in-frame only. The sample includes roughly 120,000 clones, 86% seen only once; the top ten take about 5.4%. The specimen was peripheral blood. The receptors come from a human donor in a cohort sampled during active COVID-19.

V and J are TRBV5-4 and TRBJ2-5, with TRBD1 identical over 11 bases. The CDR3 totals 16 residues. CDR1 SGHNT and CDR2 YYREEE come from the germline V gene (reference sequence). Unmatched junction bases numbered 9, after V lost 3 bases and J lost 5 bases. CDR3 DNA sequence: TGTGCCAGCAGCTCTACTGGGACAGGGGGAGGGGAGACCCAGTACTTC. Residues: CASSSTGTGGGETQYF.

The chain links TRBV6-6 to TRBJ1-2; D perhaps matches TRBD1 (5 bases). V was cut by 6 bases and J by 8 bases, with 22 bases left in between. Germline V gene data show CDR1 as MNHNY and CDR2 as SVGAGI (reference sequence). CDR3 length equals 15 residues. DNA of the CDR3: TGTGCCAGCAGATATGAACGACCCGGGGGTGGAGGCTACACCTTC. This gives the protein CASRYERPGGGGYTF.

This chain links TRBV6-5 with TRBJ1-1; perhaps TRBD1 as D (5 bases). Germline CDR1 and CDR2: MNHEY and SVGAGI. This CDR3 has 15 amino acids. V lost 4 bases, J lost 0 bases, and 12 bases lay in between. The CDR3 spells CASSSGRGMNTEAFF. The CDR3 region has the DNA TGTGCCAGCAGTTCCGGGCGGGGGATGAACACTGAAGCTTTCTTT.

Only a few counts were recorded for this clone. V is TRBV7-2 and J is TRBJ2-2; 9 positions match TRBD1. The V segment lost 6 bases and the J segment 5 bases; nucleotides outside the gene matches: 16. CDR3 length equals 18 residues. Germline CDR1 SGHTA, CDR2 FQGNSA. The CDR3 reads CASRDRWGQGSQTGELFF. In DNA form, the CDR3 reads TGTGCCAGCAGAGATCGGTGGGGACAGGGTTCCCAGACCGGGGAGCTGTTTTTT.

The CDR3 coding sequence is TGTGCCACCTCGGAAACGACAGGGACGGGCAATCAGCCCCAGCATTTT. Its protein is CATSETTGTGNQPQHF. The rearrangement joins TRBV24-1 to TRBJ1-5; 7 bases agree with TRBD1. The CDR3 loop spans 16 amino acids. Per germline, CDR1 KGHDR and CDR2 SFDVKD. Losses at the gene ends were 9 bases for V and 2 bases for J; bases not matched to a gene: 12.

The rearrangement uses TRBV2 and TRBJ1-1; possibly TRBD1 for D (6 bases). This CDR3 has 13 amino acids. Trimming cost V 1 base and J 5 bases, with 8 bases left between them. The germline CDR1 and CDR2 sequences are SNHLY and FYNNEI. CDR3 nucleotides: TGTGCCAGCAGTGAAGGAACAGGGACTGAAGCTTTCTTT. Residues: CASSEGTGTEAFF.

The chain employs TRBV11-2 and TRBJ2-2; 10 bases match TRBD2. Germline V CDR1 and CDR2: SGHAT, FQNNGV. There are 15 residues in the CDR3. V dropped 0 bases and J dropped 5; count of bases not matched to a gene: 0. The CDR3 coding sequence is TGTGCCAGCAGCTTAGAAGCGGGAGGGACCGGGGAGCTGTTTTTT. It yields the protein CASSLEAGGTGELFF.

The chain combines TRBV21-1 with TRBJ2-7; the listed D gene, TRBD2, was not tested against the DNA. TRBV21-1 is an annotated pseudogene. The CDR3 has 18 amino acids. The DNA of the CDR3 is TGTGCCAGCCGGCTTGCTAGCGGGAAGCTAAGTGGACTGTGTGAGCAGTACTTC. This translates into CASRLASGKLSGLCEQYF.

This clone showed up just a few times. The same CDR3 arises from other DNA sequences in this sample as well. This chain joins TRBV29-1 and TRBJ1-5; D gene unclear. This CDR3 is 12 amino acids long. The V gene lost 4 bases and the J gene lost 1 base, with 5 bases spanning the gap. Looked up from germline, CDR1 is SQVTM and CDR2 is ANQGSEA. The CDR3 loop is CSVGQSNQPQHF. CDR3 nucleotide sequence: TGCAGCGTTGGACAAAGCAATCAGCCCCAGCATTTT.

The chain links TRBV5-4 to TRBJ2-3; D not resolved. The CDR3 covers 15 residues. Per germline, CDR1 SGHNT and CDR2 YYREEE (reference sequence). Trimming removed 0 bases from V and 3 bases from J, with 11 bases in between. CDR3 nucleotide sequence: TGTGCCAGCAGCTTGGGAACTCACTTAACAGATACGCAGTATTTT. Its protein product is CASSLGTHLTDTQYF.